The next 9 T cell receptor beta chains were all read from a single sample in a study of shared clonotypes between healthy human individuals. The protocol was immunoSEQ multiplex PCR, while the TCRdb copy is restricted to in-frame clones and leaves out a portion. The sample includes over a million clones, roughly 95% seen only once; the top ten take about 1.2%. The sequencing sample was made of naive CD4+ T cells sorted from blood. The subset is: CD45RA+ positively selected. The receptors originated from a man in his thirties or forties in good health.

The chain carries TRBV7-6 and TRBJ2-1; D is ambiguous. Germline V gene data show CDR1 as SGHVS and CDR2 as FNYEAQ. Deletions cut 0 bases from V and 12 bases from J, with 18 bases between. The CDR3 consists of 15 residues. This chain's CDR3 is CASSLADGARAGQFF. As DNA, the CDR3 is TGTGCCAGCAGCTTAGCGGACGGAGCTCGAGCAGGGCAGTTCTTC. Drawing the rest from reference TRBV7-6 and TRBJ2-1, the complete variable domain is GAGVSQSPRYKVTKRGQDVALRCDPISGHVSLYWYRQALGQGPEFLTYFNYEAQQDKSGLPNDRFSAERPEGSISTLTIQRTEQRDSAMYRCASSLADGARAGQFFGPGTRLTVL.

This chain uses TRBV6-5 with TRBJ2-1; D gene ambiguous. This CDR3 spans 15 amino acids. CDR1 MNHEY and CDR2 SVGAGI come from the germline V gene. V was trimmed by 2 bases and J by 5 bases, leaving 13 bases between them. DNA for the CDR3: TGTGCCAGCAGTTACACGGTAGCAGGACACAATGAGCAGTTCTTC. It codes for CASSYTVAGHNEQFF.

Remarks on this clone: Other DNA sequences in this sample translate to the same CDR3. J is TRBJ2-3 and V is TRBV2; D is undetermined. CDR3 length: 14 amino acids. Germline CDR1 SNHLY, CDR2 FYNNEI. Between the trimmed V and J ends, which lost 3 bases and 1 base, there was a span of 8 bases. The CDR3 bases are TGTGCCAGCAGTGAGGGTCGGGGCACAGATACGCAGTATTTT. It yields the protein CASSEGRGTDTQYF.

J is TRBJ2-3 and V is TRBV13; 11 nucleotides agree with TRBD1. Germline CDR1 PRHDT, CDR2 FYEKMQ (reference sequence). The CDR3 spans 16 residues. Trimming cost V 5 bases and J 2 bases; bases outside gene matches: 6. CDR3 loop: CASSRTGGLITDTQYF. The CDR3 nucleotides are TGTGCCAGCAGCAGGACAGGGGGCCTGATCACAGATACGCAGTATTTT.

The rearrangement links TRBV5-1 to TRBJ1-1, with a possible D match to TRBD1 (6 bases). The CDR3 sequence is 15 residues long. V was pared by 2 bases and J by 5 bases, with 16 bases between. Germline-derived CDR1 and CDR2 are SGHRS and YFSETQ. The CDR3 nucleotides are TGCGCCAGCAGCTTCGCAGGGGCCCCGAGAACTGAAGCTTTCTTT. This gives the protein CASSFAGAPRTEAFF.

This chain joins TRBV7-2 and TRBJ1-2; no definite D call. This CDR3 is built from 13 residues. From germline, CDR1 is SGHTA and CDR2 FQGNSA. V was cut by 2 bases and J by 6 bases, with 10 bases left in between. CDR3 coding DNA: TGTGCCAGCAGCTTAAAACAGTCTCATGGCTACACCTTC. This translates into CASSLKQSHGYTF.

Notes on this clone: This specimen includes other DNA sequences encoding the same CDR3. V and J are TRBV7-8 and TRBJ2-5; D may be TRBD2 (6 bases). V was trimmed by 1 base and J by 4 bases, leaving 10 bases between them. CDR1 is SGHVS and CDR2 is FQNEAQ in the germline V gene. This CDR3 spans 14 amino acids. As DNA, the CDR3 is TGTGCCAGCAGCTTAGGGGCCGGGGGAGAGACCCAGTACTTC. This translates into CASSLGAGGETQYF. Drawing the rest from reference TRBV7-8 and TRBJ2-5, the complete variable domain is GAGVSQSPRYKVAKRGQDVALRCDPISGHVSLFWYQQALGQGPEFLTYFQNEAQLDKSGLPSDRFFAERPEGSVSTLKIQRTQQEDSAVYLCASSLGAGGETQYFGPGTRLLVL.

V usage is TRBV5-5 and J usage is TRBJ2-7; the match to TRBD2 covers 8 bases. The germline gives CDR1 SGHKS, CDR2 YYEKEE (reference sequence). The CDR3 has 14 residues. Trimming at V came to 1 base and at J to 5 bases, leaving 5 bases not matched to a gene. The CDR3: CASSLLLAGNEQYF. DNA for the CDR3: TGTGCCAGCAGCTTGCTTCTAGCGGGCAACGAGCAGTACTTC.

The V call is TRBV11-2, the J call TRBJ1-2; D unresolved. Trimming left V 5 bases short and J 4 bases short, with 17 bases between. This CDR3 contains 15 residues. CDR1 is SGHAT, CDR2 FQNNGV, per germline. CDR3 amino acids: CASSDRPSKSYGYTF. CDR3 bases: TGTGCCAGCAGCGATCGGCCTTCAAAATCCTATGGCTACACCTTC.